The entry below describes one T cell receptor beta chain. What it binds is unknown. TCRdb keeps only in-frame clones here, not all; method: immunoSEQ multiplex PCR. The sample contains tens of thousands of clones, more than 85% of which appear only once. The data derive from a study of somatic mutations in cytotoxic T cells in rheumatoid arthritis. General observations from the study: Just what the expanded CD8+ clones targeted, in terms of antigens, remained unknown.

By positive magnetic bead selection, CD4+ and CD8+ cells were isolated, and their purity was checked by flow cytometry. With 0 bases clipped from V and 6 bases from J, the junction kept 6 bases outside the gene matches. This CDR3 has 16 residues. The germline gives CDR1 MNHNY, CDR2 SVGAGI (reference sequence). The sample taken for sequencing was CD8+ T cells sorted from blood. V and J are TRBV6-6 and TRBJ2-1; TRBD2 matches 9 bases. The TCR was taken from an adult with rheumatoid arthritis. Here the CDR3 reads CASSYSGLAGLNEQFF. The CDR3 DNA sequence: TGTGCCAGCAGTTACTCGGGCCTAGCGGGGCTCAATGAGCAGTTCTTC.